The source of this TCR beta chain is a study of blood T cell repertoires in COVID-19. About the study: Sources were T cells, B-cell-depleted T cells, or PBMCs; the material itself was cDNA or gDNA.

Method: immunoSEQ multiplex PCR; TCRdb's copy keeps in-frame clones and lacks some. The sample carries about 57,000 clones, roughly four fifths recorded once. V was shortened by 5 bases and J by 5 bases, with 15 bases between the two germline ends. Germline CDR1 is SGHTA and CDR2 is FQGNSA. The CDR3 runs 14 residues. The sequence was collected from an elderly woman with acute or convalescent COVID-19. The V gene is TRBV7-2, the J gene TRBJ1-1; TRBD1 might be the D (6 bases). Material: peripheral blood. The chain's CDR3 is CASSKQGWGTEAFF. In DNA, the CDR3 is TGTGCCAGCAGCAAACAGGGATGGGGGACTGAAGCTTTCTTT.